The 29 T cell receptor beta chains given below trace back to one sample, sequenced in a study of shared clonotypes between healthy human individuals. This table comes from immunoSEQ multiplex PCR, and its TCRdb copy is limited to in-frame clones, with some not included. The table records more than 600,000 clones, about 92% of them present only once. Naive-designated CD8 cells lacked CD45RO, were positively enriched for CCR7, and omitted terminally differentiated effector memory CD45RA+ cells. Source material: naive CD8+ T cells sorted from blood. These receptors were obtained from a man under 40 in good health.

The rearrangement joins TRBV10-3 to TRBJ2-5; D is perhaps TRBD1 (5 bases). The CDR3 consists of 15 residues. The V and J ends lost 0 bases and 5 bases respectively, with 13 bases between them. The germline gives CDR1 ENHRY, CDR2 SYGVKD. The CDR3 region is CAISESFRAGETQYF. The CDR3 DNA is TGTGCCATCAGTGAGTCGTTCAGGGCAGGGGAGACCCAGTACTTC.

V is TRBV7-8 and J is TRBJ2-3, with no clear D. The CDR3 totals 15 residues. Germline CDR1 SGHVS, CDR2 FQNEAQ. The V end lost 3 bases, the J end lost 1 base, and 11 bases lay between the germline ends. The DNA of the CDR3 is TGTGCCAGCAGCTTTACTACACCGGGCACAGATACGCAGTATTTT. It encodes CASSFTTPGTDTQYF.

The J gene is TRBJ2-3, the V gene TRBV15; D not resolved. The germline V gene encodes CDR1 LNHNV and CDR2 YYDKDF (reference sequence). Trimming cost V 0 bases and J 3 bases, with 7 bases left between them. CDR3 size: 14 residues. Here the CDR3 DNA reads TGTGCCACCAGCAGAGATAAAGGAACAGATACGCAGTATTTT. Translation gives CATSRDKGTDTQYF. Together with reference TRBV15 and TRBJ2-3, the CDR3 gives the full variable domain: DAMVIQNPRYQVTQFGKPVTLSCSQTLNHNVMYWYQQKSSQAPKLLFHYYDKDFNNEADTPDNFQSRRPNTSFCFLDIRSPGLGDTAMYLCATSRDKGTDTQYFGPGTRLTVL.

The rearrangement joins TRBV7-9 to TRBJ1-1; D gene ambiguous. Germline V gene lookup returns CDR1 SEHNR and CDR2 FQNEAQ (reference sequence). Trimming cost V 4 bases and J 6 bases, with 12 bases left between them. The CDR3 totals 13 residues. The CDR3 protein is CASSSDGEPEAFF. The CDR3 DNA sequence: TGTGCCAGCAGCTCGGACGGGGAGCCTGAAGCTTTCTTT.

The chain recombines TRBV7-9 with TRBJ1-2; 9 positions match TRBD1. V lost 6 bases, J lost 4 bases, and 9 bases stayed unmatched. Germline-derived CDR1 and CDR2 are SEHNR and FQNEAQ (reference sequence). The CDR3 is made up of 15 amino acids. The CDR3 spells CASRGSGDRVYGYTF. The CDR3 region has the DNA TGTGCCAGCAGAGGATCAGGGGACAGGGTCTATGGCTACACCTTC.

V and J are TRBV2 and TRBJ2-1; no definite D call. CDR1 is SNHLY, CDR2 FYNNEI, per germline. The CDR3 spans 14 residues. Trimming left V 5 bases short and J 8 bases short, with 16 bases between. The CDR3 bases are TGTGCCAGCAGTCCCACCAGTAGGAGAGATGAGCAGTTCTTC. It yields the protein CASSPTSRRDEQFF. Complete variable domain (other parts from reference TRBV2 and TRBJ2-1): EPEVTQTPSHQVTQMGQEVILRCVPISNHLYFYWYRQILGQKVEFLVSFYNNEISEKSEIFDDQFSVERPDGSNFTLKIRSTKLEDSAMYFCASSPTSRRDEQFFGPGTRLTVL.

The chain uses TRBV28 and TRBJ1-5; D not certain. Germline lookup yields CDR1 MDHEN and CDR2 SYDVKM. Deletions cut 7 bases from V and 4 bases from J, with 11 bases between. The CDR3 is 13 amino acids. The CDR3 nucleotides are TGTGCCAGCACTATCGGTTCAAATCAGCCCCAGCATTTT. Translating gives CASTIGSNQPQHF.

The chain carries TRBV7-9 and TRBJ2-4; D remains unclear. The ends were cut back, 6 bases at V and 5 bases at J, with 11 bases in the middle. CDR3 length: 13 amino acids. Germline-derived CDR1 and CDR2 are SEHNR and FQNEAQ (reference sequence). CDR3 residues: CASSYDAENIQYF. The CDR3 DNA follows: TGTGCCAGCAGTTACGACGCGGAAAACATTCAGTACTTC.

The rearrangement links TRBV10-3 to TRBJ2-5; the D gene is possibly TRBD1 (5 bases). The CDR3 length is 16 residues. V gave up 2 bases and J gave up 4 bases, with 17 bases separating them. Germline CDR1 and CDR2: ENHRY and SYGVKD. The CDR3 nucleotides read TGTGCCATCAGTGAGGTGGGCAGGGCATGGTCAGAGACCCAGTACTTC. Encoded protein: CAISEVGRAWSETQYF.

This clone has only one observation. The chain couples TRBV6-5 to TRBJ2-7; D is undetermined. Trimming shortened V by 0 bases and J by 7 bases, and 7 bases separated the two germline ends. CDR3 length: 12 amino acids. Germline-derived CDR1 and CDR2 are MNHEY and SVGAGI. This CDR3 is CASSYSEGEQYF. Written as DNA, the CDR3 is TGTGCCAGCAGTTACTCGGAAGGAGAGCAGTACTTC.

On this clone itself: Its ends do not fully match the called genes, so a read error is possible. The V gene is TRBV11-2, the J gene TRBJ2-3, with D perhaps matching TRBD2 (6 bases). Germline CDR1 SGHAT, CDR2 FQNNGV. The CDR3 covers 16 residues. This CDR3 reads CVSSSLQGGYTDTQYF. The CDR3 region has the DNA TGTGTCAGCAGCTCCCTCCAGGGAGGATACACAGATACGCAGTATTTT.

The chain has TRBV27 and TRBJ2-1, with unresolved D. The germline CDR1 and CDR2 sequences are MNHEY and SMNVEV (reference sequence). The length of the CDR3 is 11 residues. Trimming took 3 bases from V and 9 from J, leaving 6 bases between them. CDR3 loop: CASSFNGEQFF. The CDR3, as DNA: TGTGCCAGCAGTTTCAATGGTGAGCAGTTCTTC.

In its sample, this clone was seen once. Other DNA sequences from this sample encode an identical CDR3 as well. V is TRBV9 and J is TRBJ2-7, with D perhaps TRBD2 (5 bases). The CDR3 is 13 amino acids. Germline V gene sequence: CDR1 SGDLS, CDR2 YYNGEE. V lost 0 bases and J 1 base, leaving 5 bases between the germline ends. The CDR3 bases are TGTGCCAGCAGCGTAGGGACTTCCTACGAGCAGTACTTC. The encoded protein is CASSVGTSYEQYF.

This chain uses TRBV7-3 with TRBJ2-1; TRBD2 aligns across 11 bases. The CDR3 is 15 residues long. Losses at the gene ends were 5 bases for V and 5 bases for J; bases not matched to a gene: 5. The V gene's germline CDR1 is SGHTA and CDR2 FQGTGA. Here the CDR3 reads CASSVLAGVNNEQFF. CDR3 nucleotides: TGTGCCAGCAGCGTACTAGCGGGGGTCAACAATGAGCAGTTCTTC. The variable domain in full, with the rest retrieved from reference TRBV7-3 and TRBJ2-1, is GAGVSQTPSNKVTEKGKYVELRCDPISGHTALYWYRQSLGQGPEFLIYFQGTGAADDSGLPNDRFFAVRPEGSVSTLKIQRTERGDSAVYLCASSVLAGVNNEQFFGPGTRLTVL.

The sample holds a few counts of this clone. CDR3 nucleotide sequence: TGTGCCAGCAGCTTAAGAATAGCCGATAGCACAGATACGCAGTATTTT. As protein: CASSLRIADSTDTQYF. The chain combines TRBV7-9 with TRBJ2-3; D is unresolved. Trimming removed 2 bases at V and 0 bases at J, with 12 bases between. CDR1 and CDR2 from the germline V gene are SEHNR and FQNEAQ (reference sequence). CDR3 length: 16 amino acids.

This clone was observed a few times. The J gene is TRBJ2-1, the V gene TRBV20-1; D remains ambiguous. Trimming left V 3 bases short and J 10 bases short, with 10 bases between. The CDR3 is 11 residues long. CDR1 is DFQATT and CDR2 is SNEGSKA in the germline V gene (reference sequence). The CDR3 DNA reads as TGCAGTGCTAGCCACGGCCCCGAGCAGTTCTTC. Translating gives CSASHGPEQFF.

V gene TRBV7-9 combines with J gene TRBJ2-1; 10 nucleotides line up with TRBD1. The junction had 5 bases not matched to a gene; V was cut back by 4 bases and J by 5 bases. This CDR3 region has 15 residues. CDR1 is SEHNR, CDR2 FQNEAQ, per germline (reference sequence). This CDR3 is CASSSRQGAHNEQFF. Written as DNA, the CDR3 is TGTGCCAGCAGCTCCCGACAGGGGGCTCACAATGAGCAGTTCTTC.

The chain employs TRBV18 and TRBJ2-7; 9 bases fit TRBD1. Germline V CDR1 and CDR2: KGHSH, LQKENI. This CDR3 has 14 amino acids. V shed 2 bases, J shed 7 bases, and the junction held 6 bases outside the gene matches. The CDR3 nucleotides read TGTGCCAGCTCACCAGCACAGGGGGCGAGTGAGCAGTACTTC. This gives the protein CASSPAQGASEQYF.

This sequence joins TRBV7-9 and TRBJ1-1; possible D gene TRBD1, 6 bases. The length of the CDR3 is 17 residues. Trimming pared 0 bases from V and 0 bases from J, leaving 14 bases between. Germline CDR1 SEHNR, CDR2 FQNEAQ (reference sequence). The chain's CDR3 is CASSLAGGAYMNTEAFF. The CDR3 coding sequence is TGTGCCAGCAGCTTAGCCGGGGGGGCATACATGAACACTGAAGCTTTCTTT.

The V and J genes are TRBV10-1 and TRBJ2-1; TRBD2 matches at 8 bases. Germline trimming cut 7 bases from V and 4 bases from J; bases unmatched to any gene: 9. Germline CDR1 WNHNN, CDR2 SYGVQD (reference sequence). The CDR3 is made up of 15 amino acids. CDR3 residues: CASKFVTSVYNEQFF. The DNA of the CDR3 is TGCGCCAGCAAGTTTGTGACTAGCGTTTACAATGAGCAGTTCTTC.

CDR3 bases: TGTGCCAGCAGTGGACAGGGGGGCGAAGCTTTCTTT. This encodes CASSGQGGEAFF. The chain carries TRBV6-1 and TRBJ1-1, with TRBD1 matching over 9 bases. The V segment lost 4 bases and the J segment 8 bases; nucleotides outside the gene matches: 2. The CDR3 spans 12 residues. Germline assignment: CDR1 MNHNS and CDR2 SASEGT.

The genes are TRBV28 and TRBJ2-7; 9 positions agree with TRBD1. CDR3 length: 14 amino acids. The germline gives CDR1 MDHEN, CDR2 SYDVKM. The V and J ends lost 6 bases and 4 bases, in that order; junction bases with no gene match: 7. CDR3 sequence (DNA): TGTGCCAGCAGCGGACAGGGGAACCCTTACGAGCAGTACTTC. Encoded protein: CASSGQGNPYEQYF.

This clone showed up just once. The V gene is TRBV19, the J gene TRBJ2-7, with 10 bases matching TRBD1. Germline-derived CDR1 and CDR2 are LNHDA and SQIVND (reference sequence). V was pared by 3 bases and J by 5 bases, with 10 bases of the junction left unmatched. CDR3 size: 16 residues. DNA for the CDR3: TGTGCCAGTAGTATCGGACAGGGGGAAGGAATTCACGAGCAGTACTTC. Residues: CASSIGQGEGIHEQYF.

V and J are TRBV25-1 and TRBJ2-1, with D possibly TRBD1 on 5 matching bases. Trimming took off 8 bases at V and 5 bases at J, with 22 bases between the two ends. The CDR3 runs to 16 residues. Germline loops: CDR1 MGHDK, CDR2 SYGVNS. CDR3 sequence: CASETHWGGTNNEQFF. The CDR3 nucleotides read TGTGCCAGCGAAACCCACTGGGGCGGAACGAACAATGAGCAGTTCTTC.

The rearrangement uses TRBV11-2 and TRBJ2-6; maybe TRBD1 (5 bases). CDR3 length: 18 residues. Germline CDR1 SGHAT, CDR2 FQNNGV. Trimming cost V 6 bases and J 5 bases, with 23 bases left between them. The CDR3 loop reads CASSSVGESGGWANVLTF. The CDR3 DNA reads TGTGCCAGCAGTTCAGTAGGGGAAAGTGGTGGCTGGGCCAACGTCCTGACTTTC.

The rearrangement links TRBV10-3 to TRBJ2-3, with D possibly being TRBD2 (6 bases). V was trimmed by 0 bases and J by 0 bases, leaving 16 bases between them. Germline V CDR1 and CDR2: ENHRY, SYGVKD. This CDR3 contains 18 residues. The chain's CDR3 is CAISESRGTLPSTDTQYF. The CDR3 coding sequence is TGTGCCATCAGTGAGTCGCGAGGGACTTTACCTAGCACAGATACGCAGTATTTT.

This clone has just one count. This chain's CDR3 is CASSQQTWETEAFF. CDR3 coding DNA: TGTGCCAGCAGCCAACAAACCTGGGAGACTGAAGCTTTCTTT. The chain couples TRBV7-9 to TRBJ1-1; D unclear. Trimming took off 5 bases at V and 5 bases at J, with 15 bases between the two ends. This CDR3 region has 14 residues. Germline CDR1 SEHNR, CDR2 FQNEAQ (reference sequence).

This clone was detected once. The rearrangement links TRBV6-5 to TRBJ2-1; 9 nucleotides match TRBD2. V lost 8 bases to trimming and J lost 7 bases; unmatched junction nucleotides: 12. This CDR3 region has 15 residues. Germline V CDR1 and CDR2: MNHEY, SVGAGI. CDR3 protein: CASFRLAGEGNEQFF. CDR3 nucleotide sequence: TGTGCCAGCTTTCGTTTAGCGGGAGAGGGAAATGAGCAGTTCTTC.

This chain uses TRBV5-4 with TRBJ1-2; 10 bases map to TRBD1. This CDR3 is built from 17 residues. After removal of 3 bases from V and 5 bases from J, the junction contained 13 bases not matched to a gene. Germline CDR1 is SGHNT and CDR2 is YYREEE (reference sequence). In nucleotides, the CDR3 is TGTGCCAGCAGCTCTGGGACAGGGGTCTCGGGAGGGTATGGCTACACCTTC. It codes for CASSSGTGVSGGYGYTF.